Shown below are 24 T cell receptor beta chains from a single sample sequenced in a study of cytomegalovirus exposure and HLA in healthy donors. PCR was performed using 60 Vbeta and 13 Jbeta primers. TCRdb keeps only in-frame clones here, not all; method: immunoSEQ multiplex PCR. The data show about 150,000 clones, around three quarters seen once. Sequenced sample: PBMCs. The receptors were gathered from a woman in her thirties or forties in good health and CMV-seronegative.

This clone showed up just a few times. This sequence joins TRBV15 and TRBJ2-5; D is undetermined. V lost 0 bases and J 5 bases, leaving 7 bases between the germline ends. The CDR3 is made up of 13 amino acids. Germline CDR1 is LNHNV and CDR2 is YYDKDF (reference sequence). The CDR3 DNA is TGTGCCACCAGCAGAGATGGAGCGGAGACCCAGTACTTC. Translation gives CATSRDGAETQYF.

V gene TRBV7-9 combines with J gene TRBJ2-7; D might be TRBD2 (6 bases). Looked up from germline, CDR1 is SEHNR and CDR2 is FQNEAQ (reference sequence). This CDR3 comprises 16 residues. The V gene lost 1 base and the J gene lost 3 bases, with 16 bases spanning the gap. The CDR3 nucleotides are TGTGCCAGCAGCTTAGGACGCGGGCGGGGTAACTACGAGCAGTACTTC. It encodes CASSLGRGRGNYEQYF. Full variable domain (outside the CDR3, taken from reference TRBV7-9 and TRBJ2-7): DTGVSQNPRHKITKRGQNVTFRCDPISEHNRLYWYRQTLGQGPEFLTYFQNEAQLEKSRLLSDRFSAERPKGSFSTLEIQRTEQGDSAMYLCASSLGRGRGNYEQYFGPGTRLTVT.

This chain's CDR3 is CASSQDSTSQGIPLHF. The DNA of the CDR3 is TGCGCCAGCAGCCAAGATTCCACTTCGCAGGGGATACCCCTCCACTTT. The rearrangement links TRBV4-1 to TRBJ1-6; perhaps TRBD1 as D (6 bases). Trimming took off 0 bases at V and 12 bases at J, with 18 bases between the two ends. The CDR3 runs 16 residues. Germline V gives CDR1 MGHRA, CDR2 YSYEKL.

The rearrangement uses TRBV19 and TRBJ2-2; D gene uncertain. Trimming left V 6 bases short and J 4 bases short, with 9 bases between. CDR1 is LNHDA and CDR2 is SQIVND in the germline V gene (reference sequence). CDR3 length: 13 amino acids. For the CDR3, the DNA is TGTGCCAGTAGCCTTCTTATCACCGGGGAGCTGTTTTTT. It encodes CASSLLITGELFF.

The chain combines TRBV4-1 with TRBJ1-5, with 7 bases aligning to TRBD1. J lost 9 bases, V lost 4 bases, and 12 bases had no gene match. The CDR3 consists of 15 residues. CDR1 is MGHRA and CDR2 is YSYEKL in the germline V gene. The CDR3 coding sequence is TGCGCCAGCAGCCGGGATGACAGGGTTTATGGGCCCCAGCATTTT. Its protein product is CASSRDDRVYGPQHF.

This chain connects TRBV10-3 to TRBJ2-7; 7 nucleotides align to TRBD2. The trim removed 3 bases at V and 7 bases at J, leaving 18 bases unmatched. There are 17 residues in the CDR3. Germline values: CDR1 ENHRY, CDR2 SYGVKD. The CDR3 DNA sequence: TGTGCCATCAGTGACGTCCGAGGCAGCGGGGCCCGGGGGGAGCAGTACTTC. This codes for CAISDVRGSGARGEQYF.

J is TRBJ2-6 and V is TRBV5-1; D is possibly TRBD1 (5 bases). The CDR3 is 15 residues long. CDR1 and CDR2 (germline): SGHRS, YFSETQ. V lost 0 bases to trimming and J lost 2 bases, with 6 bases between them. The CDR3 DNA follows: TGCGCCAGCAGCTTGGCAGGGCCTGGGGCCAACGTCCTGACTTTC. This translates into CASSLAGPGANVLTF.

The chain combines TRBV27 with TRBJ1-2; D gene uncertain. The CDR3 spans 14 residues. Looked up from germline, CDR1 is MNHEY and CDR2 is SMNVEV (reference sequence). Trimming removed 5 bases from V and 7 bases from J, with 17 bases in between. The CDR3 coding sequence is TGTGCCAGCAGTGGATTAGGGAGATCGGGTGGCTACACCTTC. It is translated as CASSGLGRSGGYTF.

In its sample, this clone was seen a few times. The rearrangement uses TRBV19 and TRBJ2-1; TRBD1 matches at 8 bases. The junction had 13 bases not matched to a gene; V was cut back by 5 bases and J by 7 bases. Germline assignment: CDR1 LNHDA and CDR2 SQIVND (reference sequence). The CDR3 length is 16 residues. CDR3 sequence: CASSARQGTPLNEQFF. The CDR3 DNA is TGTGCCAGTAGTGCCCGACAGGGGACGCCTCTAAATGAGCAGTTCTTC.

This sequence joins TRBV5-4 and TRBJ2-1, with 9 nucleotides matching TRBD2. This CDR3 region has 15 residues. V lost 4 bases and J lost 8; bases outside the gene matches: 10. The germline CDR1 and CDR2 sequences are SGHNT and YYREEE (reference sequence). The CDR3 DNA follows: TGTGCCAGCAGCAGACTAGCGGCGGGTTTGGATGAGCAGTTCTTC. Amino acids: CASSRLAAGLDEQFF.

The chain recombines TRBV29-1 with TRBJ2-5, with D possibly TRBD1 on 5 matching bases. Gene TRBJ2-7 matches the end of the DNA better, so the J call may be wrong. In germline, CDR1 is SQVTM, CDR2 ANQGSEA. The CDR3 loop spans 12 amino acids. In DNA form, the CDR3 reads TGCAGCGTTGATTTAGGGGTGGACGAGCAGTACTTC. Translated, it gives CSVDLGVDEQYF.

The chain recombines TRBV15 with TRBJ2-2; 10 nucleotides align to TRBD2. CDR3 length: 18 residues. Germline CDR1 LNHNV, CDR2 YYDKDF (reference sequence). V gave up 0 bases and J gave up 7 bases; unmatched junction bases: 11. The CDR3 DNA is TGTGCCACCAGCAGAGATCCCAGCGGGGGGGGAGAGGGCGGGGAGCTGTTTTTT. This gives the protein CATSRDPSGGGEGGELFF. Drawing the rest from reference TRBV15 and TRBJ2-2, the complete variable domain is DAMVIQNPRYQVTQFGKPVTLSCSQTLNHNVMYWYQQKSSQAPKLLFHYYDKDFNNEADTPDNFQSRRPNTSFCFLDIRSPGLGDTAMYLCATSRDPSGGGEGGELFFGEGSRLTVL.

This sequence joins TRBV5-4 and TRBJ1-2, with a tentative D call TRBD1 (5 bases). The CDR3 is 20 residues long. V lost 4 bases, J lost 8 bases, and 36 bases lay in between. Germline CDR1 reads SGHNT; CDR2 reads YYREEE (reference sequence). CDR3 region: CASSPPGLKPSAESPWGYTF. The CDR3 region has the DNA TGTGCCAGCAGCCCGCCGGGACTGAAGCCCTCGGCGGAATCACCGTGGGGCTACACCTTC.

This clone has a single count. The V and J genes are TRBV2 and TRBJ1-6, with 7 bases aligning to TRBD1. V dropped 10 bases and J dropped 9; count of bases not matched to a gene: 9. The CDR3 has 13 residues. Germline-derived CDR1 and CDR2 are SNHLY and FYNNEI. The CDR3 reads CANQYNRGSPLHF. The CDR3 DNA follows: TGTGCCAACCAATACAACAGGGGTTCACCCCTCCACTTT.

This clone was observed once. The chain recombines TRBV19 with TRBJ1-1; 8 positions match TRBD1. Germline V gene lookup returns CDR1 LNHDA and CDR2 SQIVND (reference sequence). The V and J ends lost 7 bases and 3 bases, in that order; junction bases with no gene match: 13. CDR3 length: 16 residues. CDR3 amino acids: CASKKGQGGLYTEAFF. The DNA for the CDR3 is TGTGCCAGTAAGAAAGGACAGGGTGGATTGTACACTGAAGCTTTCTTT. Supplemented by reference TRBV19 and TRBJ1-1, the full variable domain reads DGGITQSPKYLFRKEGQNVTLSCEQNLNHDAMYWYRQDPGQGLRLIYYSQIVNDFQKGDIAEGYSVSREKKESFPLTVTSAQKNPTAFYLCASKKGQGGLYTEAFFGQGTRLTVV.

The chain is built from TRBV5-8 and TRBJ1-3, with D possibly TRBD1 on 6 matching bases. V was pared by 4 bases and J by 4 bases, with 21 bases between. CDR1 and CDR2 from the germline V gene are SGHTS and YDEGEE. The CDR3 covers 17 residues. The CDR3 reads CASSPRPKQGGGNTIYF. CDR3 DNA sequence: TGTGCCAGCAGCCCAAGACCCAAACAGGGTGGGGGAAACACCATATATTTT.

The CDR3, as DNA: TGCGCCAGCAGCTTAGACATCCTCTATGGCTACACCTTC. Amino acids: CASSLDILYGYTF. J is TRBJ1-2 and V is TRBV5-1; D remains unclear. Germline CDR1 is SGHRS and CDR2 is YFSETQ. There are 13 residues in the CDR3. The germline V and J ends were trimmed by 2 bases and 4 bases, with 9 bases remaining between them.

This sequence joins TRBV5-1 and TRBJ1-1; D possibly corresponds to TRBD1 (6 bases). The CDR3 contains 15 residues. Germline CDR1 reads SGHRS; CDR2 reads YFSETQ. With 4 bases removed from V and 7 bases from J, the gap between germline ends came to 20 bases. The CDR3 protein is CASSILSQGRGEAFF. The CDR3 DNA is TGCGCCAGCAGCATTTTAAGTCAGGGGCGCGGTGAAGCTTTCTTT. The full variable domain, rest sourced from reference TRBV5-1 and TRBJ1-1, is KAGVTQTPRYLIKTRGQQVTLSCSPISGHRSVSWYQQTPGQGLQFLFEYFSETQRNKGNFPGRFSGRQFSNSRSEMNVSTLELGDSALYLCASSILSQGRGEAFFGQGTRLTVV.

This clone was detected only once. The chain links TRBV28 to TRBJ1-5, with a tentative D call TRBD1 (6 bases). Germline-derived CDR1 and CDR2 are MDHEN and SYDVKM. This CDR3 has 15 residues. V shed 3 bases and J shed 4 bases, with 13 bases lying between them. CDR3 residues: CASSFGTFDNQPQHF. The DNA for the CDR3 is TGTGCCAGCAGTTTTGGGACATTTGATAATCAGCCCCAGCATTTT.

The chain recombines TRBV28 with TRBJ1-1, with D possibly being TRBD1 (6 bases). The CDR3 runs to 12 residues. CDR1 is MDHEN, CDR2 SYDVKM, per germline. Trimming stripped 6 bases from V and 12 bases from J, with 17 bases between. The CDR3 is CASRPGTRGTFF. CDR3 in DNA: TGTGCCAGCAGGCCCGGGACGAGGGGGACTTTCTTT. Based on the CDR3 plus reference TRBV28 and TRBJ1-1, the full variable domain is DVKVTQSSRYLVKRTGEKVFLECVQDMDHENMFWYRQDPGLGLRLIYFSYDVKMKEKGDIPEGYSVSREKKERFSLILESASTNQTSMYLCASRPGTRGTFFGQGTRLTVV.

Comment on this clone: Additional DNA sequences in this sample encode the identical CDR3. The V call is TRBV6-5, the J call TRBJ1-1; maybe TRBD1 (5 bases). Trimming shortened V by 6 bases and J by 8 bases, and 10 bases separated the two germline ends. The CDR3 totals 11 residues. CDR1 is MNHEY, CDR2 SVGAGI, per germline. This CDR3 reads CASSRGTEAFF. CDR3 nucleotide sequence: TGTGCCAGCAGCCGCGGGACGGAAGCTTTCTTT.

The V and J genes are TRBV4-1 and TRBJ2-3; TRBD2 is a possible D gene (5 bases). Per germline, CDR1 MGHRA and CDR2 YSYEKL. V lost 0 bases and J 0 bases, leaving 7 bases between the germline ends. The CDR3 is 15 residues long. As DNA, the CDR3 is TGCGCCAGCAGCCAAGAGAGGGCTAGCACAGATACGCAGTATTTT. The encoded protein is CASSQERASTDTQYF.

The V gene is TRBV5-1, the J gene TRBJ1-1, with D unclear. This CDR3 has 14 amino acids. The germline V gene encodes CDR1 SGHRS and CDR2 YFSETQ. V lost 5 bases and J 1 base, leaving 12 bases between the germline ends. In DNA, the CDR3 is TGCGCCAGCAGGCAGGACTCCCAGAACACTGAAGCTTTCTTT. Its translation: CASRQDSQNTEAFF.

V usage is TRBV25-1 and J usage is TRBJ1-1; no clear D gene. V was clipped by 8 bases and J by 11 bases, with 21 bases between them. This CDR3 comprises 13 residues. Germline lookup yields CDR1 MGHDK and CDR2 SYGVNS. The CDR3 loop is CASGPRWEKTAFF. The DNA for the CDR3 is TGTGCCAGCGGCCCCCGTTGGGAGAAAACGGCTTTCTTT.